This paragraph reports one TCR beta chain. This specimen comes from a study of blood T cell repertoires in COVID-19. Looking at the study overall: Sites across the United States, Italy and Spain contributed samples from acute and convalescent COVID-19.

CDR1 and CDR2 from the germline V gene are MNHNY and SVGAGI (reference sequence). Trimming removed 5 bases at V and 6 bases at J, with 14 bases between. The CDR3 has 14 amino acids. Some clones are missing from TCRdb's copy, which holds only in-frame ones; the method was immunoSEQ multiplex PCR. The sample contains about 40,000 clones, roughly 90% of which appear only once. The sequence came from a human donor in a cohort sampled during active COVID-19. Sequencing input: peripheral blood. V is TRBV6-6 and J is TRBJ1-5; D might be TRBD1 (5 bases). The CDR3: CASSTSDSRQPQHF. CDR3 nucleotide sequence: TGTGCCAGCAGTACATCTGACAGCCGTCAGCCCCAGCATTTT.